The 10 T cell receptor beta chains in this list originate from one sample, sequenced in a study of technical replicates of blood from a few donors. Assay used: immunoSEQ multiplex PCR; TCRdb lists only in-frame clones, some missing. This sample has tens of thousands of clones, with about 94% found just once. The sample taken for sequencing was T cells isolated from PBMCs. These receptors were collected from a human donor in good health.

The V and J genes are TRBV2 and TRBJ2-2, with 7 bases aligning to TRBD2. Germline CDR1 reads SNHLY; CDR2 reads FYNNEI. The CDR3 spans 13 residues. Germline trimming cut 8 bases from V and 2 bases from J; bases unmatched to any gene: 2. The CDR3 sequence is CASRGDNTGELFF. CDR3 in DNA: TGTGCCAGCCGGGGGGACAACACCGGGGAGCTGTTTTTT. Variable domain in full (rest from reference TRBV2 and TRBJ2-2): EPEVTQTPSHQVTQMGQEVILRCVPISNHLYFYWYRQILGQKVEFLVSFYNNEISEKSEIFDDQFSVERPDGSNFTLKIRSTKLEDSAMYFCASRGDNTGELFFGEGSRLTVL.

The chain joins TRBV28 to TRBJ2-1; TRBD2 matches 11 bases. Germline CDR1 MDHEN, CDR2 SYDVKM. The CDR3 totals 16 residues. With 3 bases clipped from V and 0 bases from J, the junction kept 1 base outside the gene matches. CDR3 loop: CASSFLAGGSYNEQFF. The CDR3 DNA reads TGTGCCAGCAGTTTTCTAGCGGGAGGCTCCTACAATGAGCAGTTCTTC.

This clone was recorded only once. The chain couples TRBV19 to TRBJ1-2; D is uncertain. Germline V lookup: CDR1 LNHDA, CDR2 SQIVND (reference sequence). The CDR3 extends over 14 amino acids. Trimming stripped 6 bases from V and 4 bases from J, with 15 bases between. For the CDR3, the DNA is TGTGCCAGTAGCACCCCGGGTCGAGGCTATGGCTACACCTTC. Translated, it gives CASSTPGRGYGYTF.

The chain combines TRBV12-5 with TRBJ2-5; no clear D. Trimming removed 3 bases at V and 4 bases at J, with 3 bases between. The CDR3 extends over 11 amino acids. From germline, CDR1 is LGHNT and CDR2 FRNRAP. CDR3 in DNA: TGTGCTAGTGGTTTCTCAGAGACCCAGTACTTC. Encoded protein: CASGFSETQYF.

The V gene is TRBV28, the J gene TRBJ1-4; possible D gene TRBD1, 5 bases. The germline gives CDR1 MDHEN, CDR2 SYDVKM. V was clipped by 3 bases and J by 4 bases, with 9 bases between them. This CDR3 comprises 14 residues. The chain's CDR3 is CASSFRRVNEKLFF. CDR3 nucleotides: TGTGCCAGCAGTTTTCGCAGGGTTAATGAAAAACTGTTTTTT. Drawing the rest from reference TRBV28 and TRBJ1-4, the complete variable domain is DVKVTQSSRYLVKRTGEKVFLECVQDMDHENMFWYRQDPGLGLRLIYFSYDVKMKEKGDIPEGYSVSREKKERFSLILESASTNQTSMYLCASSFRRVNEKLFFGSGTQLSVL.

The chain has TRBV25-1 and TRBJ1-4; 7 bases match TRBD1. The J segment lost 3 bases and the V segment lost 3 bases, leaving 7 bases of the junction unmatched. CDR3 length: 16 amino acids. Germline CDR1 is MGHDK and CDR2 is SYGVNS. The CDR3 nucleotides read TGTGCCAGCAGTGAGAAACCCGGGACAGCTAATGAAAAACTGTTTTTT. This translates into CASSEKPGTANEKLFF.

This clone appeared once. The rearrangement uses TRBV9 and TRBJ1-3, with D possibly TRBD1 on 5 matching bases. Germline values: CDR1 SGDLS, CDR2 YYNGEE. With 4 bases removed from V and 0 bases from J, the gap between germline ends came to 11 bases. CDR3 length equals 15 residues. CDR3 region: CASSTAGLSGNTIYF. The CDR3 DNA reads as TGTGCCAGCAGCACAGCAGGGCTCTCTGGAAACACCATATATTTT.

V and J are TRBV6-1 and TRBJ2-7; 7 bases align to TRBD1. With V trimmed by 11 bases and J by 1 base, 11 bases remained unmatched. Germline V gene data show CDR1 as MNHNS and CDR2 as SASEGT. The CDR3 runs 14 residues. CDR3 residues: CAGAWDSGSYEQYF. CDR3 nucleotide sequence: TGTGCCGGGGCCTGGGACAGCGGATCCTACGAGCAGTACTTC.

V is TRBV2 and J is TRBJ2-2, with TRBD1 matching over 8 bases. The CDR3 runs to 13 residues. With 5 bases clipped from V and 8 bases from J, the junction kept 4 bases outside the gene matches. In germline, CDR1 is SNHLY, CDR2 FYNNEI. The chain's CDR3 is CASSTGGMGELFF. The CDR3 DNA sequence: TGTGCCAGCAGTACAGGGGGAATGGGGGAGCTGTTTTTT.

The V gene is TRBV6-5, the J gene TRBJ1-5; D remains unclear. Germline CDR1 and CDR2: MNHEY and SVGAGI. Trimming shortened V by 0 bases and J by 0 bases, and 6 bases separated the two germline ends. The CDR3 is 15 residues long. DNA for the CDR3: TGTGCCAGCAGTTACTCGGGAGCTAGCAATCAGCCCCAGCATTTT. The encoded protein is CASSYSGASNQPQHF.